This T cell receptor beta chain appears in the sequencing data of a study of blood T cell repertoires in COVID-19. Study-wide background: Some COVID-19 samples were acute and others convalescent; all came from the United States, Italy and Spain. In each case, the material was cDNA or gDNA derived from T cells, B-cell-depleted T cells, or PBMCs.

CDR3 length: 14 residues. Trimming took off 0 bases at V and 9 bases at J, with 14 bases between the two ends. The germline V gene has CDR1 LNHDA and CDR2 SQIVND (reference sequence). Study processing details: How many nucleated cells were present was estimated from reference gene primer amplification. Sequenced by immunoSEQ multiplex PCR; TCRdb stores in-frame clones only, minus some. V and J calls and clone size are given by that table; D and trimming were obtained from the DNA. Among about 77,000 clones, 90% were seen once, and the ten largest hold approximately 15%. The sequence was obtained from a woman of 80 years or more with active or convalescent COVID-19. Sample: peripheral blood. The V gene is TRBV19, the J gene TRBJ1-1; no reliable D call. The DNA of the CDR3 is TGTGCCAGTAGTATAGATCTAGACCGGCGAAAAGCTTTCTTT. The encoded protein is CASSIDLDRRKAFF. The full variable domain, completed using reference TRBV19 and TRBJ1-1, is DGGITQSPKYLFRKEGQNVTLSCEQNLNHDAMYWYRQDPGQGLRLIYYSQIVNDFQKGDIAEGYSVSREKKESFPLTVTSAQKNPTAFYLCASSIDLDRRKAFFGQGTRLTVV.